This T cell receptor beta chain was recorded in a study of shared clonotypes between healthy human individuals. Germline CDR1 is SGHRS and CDR2 is YFSETQ. This CDR3 contains 15 residues. The V gene end was trimmed by 5 bases and the J gene end by 2 bases; junction bases not matched to a gene: 9. The protocol was immunoSEQ multiplex PCR, while the TCRdb copy is restricted to in-frame clones and leaves out a portion. The sample records more than 850,000 clones, around 82% being singletons. The study's findings and limits: Among several donors, roughly 5% of naive CD4 clonotypes were found in common.

Comments on this clone: Its antigen is still unknown.

The source is a man in his late teens or twenties in good health. Some clones in this sample may be carry-over from other donors' samples. The chain joins TRBV5-1 to TRBJ2-5, with TRBD1 matching 7 bases. Sequencing was performed on memory CD4+ T cells from PBMCs. Sample subset: CD45RA-negative fraction. The CDR3 nucleotides read TGCGCCAGCAGTTCAGGACCGGGACAGCAAGAGACCCAGTACTTC. It codes for CASSSGPGQQETQYF.